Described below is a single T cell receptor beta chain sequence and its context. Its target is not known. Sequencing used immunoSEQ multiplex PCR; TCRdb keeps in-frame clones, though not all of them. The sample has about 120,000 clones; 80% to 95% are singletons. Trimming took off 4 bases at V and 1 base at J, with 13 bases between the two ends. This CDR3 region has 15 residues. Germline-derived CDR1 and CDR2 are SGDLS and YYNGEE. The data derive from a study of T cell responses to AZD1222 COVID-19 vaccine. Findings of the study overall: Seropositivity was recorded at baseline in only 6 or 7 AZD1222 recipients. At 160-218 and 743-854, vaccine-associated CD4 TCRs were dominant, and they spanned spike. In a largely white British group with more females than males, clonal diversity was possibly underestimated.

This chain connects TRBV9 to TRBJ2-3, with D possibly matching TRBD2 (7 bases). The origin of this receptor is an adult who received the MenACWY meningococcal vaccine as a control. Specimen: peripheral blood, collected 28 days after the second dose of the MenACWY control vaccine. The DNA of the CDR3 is TGTGCCAGCAGCCTAGGGGGAGGGGGCACAGATACGCAGTATTTT. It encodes CASSLGGGGTDTQYF.